This T cell receptor beta chain emerged from a study of blood T cell repertoires in COVID-19. Study background: The study drew acute and convalescent COVID-19 samples from the United States, Italy and Spain. T cells, B-cell-depleted T cells, or PBMCs provided the cDNA or gDNA that served as material.

This CDR3 has 17 amino acids. Per germline, CDR1 MRHNA and CDR2 SNTAGT. The V segment lost 0 bases and the J segment 1 base; nucleotides outside the gene matches: 7. In the original analysis: Estimation of nucleated cell counts was performed using reference gene primer amplification. Sequencing used immunoSEQ multiplex PCR; TCRdb keeps in-frame clones, though not all of them. V and J calls and clone size come straight from that table; D and trimming were deduced from the DNA. The sample records tens of thousands of clones, approximately 78% being singletons. This receptor was identified in a human donor with acute or convalescent COVID-19. The donor label of this sample is uncertain. The chain employs TRBV6-4 and TRBJ2-3; 7 positions agree with TRBD2. Sequenced: peripheral blood. CDR3 in amino acids: CASSDSASGSGTDTQYF. In DNA, the CDR3 is TGTGCCAGCAGTGACTCGGCTAGCGGAAGTGGCACAGATACGCAGTATTTT.